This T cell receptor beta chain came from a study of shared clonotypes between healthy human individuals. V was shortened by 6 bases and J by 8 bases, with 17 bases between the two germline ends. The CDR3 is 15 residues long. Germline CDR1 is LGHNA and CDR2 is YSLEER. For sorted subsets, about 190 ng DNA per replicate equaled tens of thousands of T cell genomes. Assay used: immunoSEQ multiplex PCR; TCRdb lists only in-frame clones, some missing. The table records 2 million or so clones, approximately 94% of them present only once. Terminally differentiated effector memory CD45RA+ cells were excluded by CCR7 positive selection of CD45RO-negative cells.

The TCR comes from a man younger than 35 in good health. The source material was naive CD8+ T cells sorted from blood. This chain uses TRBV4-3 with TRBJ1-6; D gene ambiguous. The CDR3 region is CASSPVYYGDSPLHF. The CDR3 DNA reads TGCGCCAGCAGTCCCGTATACTACGGCGATTCACCCCTCCACTTT.